The 27 T cell receptor beta chains below come from one sample, sequenced in a study of blood T cell repertoires in COVID-19. Generated by immunoSEQ multiplex PCR, the TCRdb table keeps only in-frame clones and is missing some. The data show a few hundred thousand clones, around 90% seen once. Sequenced sample: peripheral blood. The source is a human donor in a cohort sampled during active COVID-19.

This chain joins TRBV27 and TRBJ2-1; possibly TRBD1 for D (5 bases). CDR3 length: 17 amino acids. V was cut by 11 bases and J by 0 bases, with 23 bases left in between. Germline-derived CDR1 and CDR2 are MNHEY and SMNVEV (reference sequence). For the CDR3, the DNA is TGTGCCCCGCAGGGCAGGCTAGATACCGGCTCCTACAATGAGCAGTTCTTC. This gives the protein CAPQGRLDTGSYNEQFF.

The rearrangement links TRBV7-9 to TRBJ2-5; D may be TRBD2 (5 bases). Germline CDR1 SEHNR, CDR2 FQNEAQ (reference sequence). The CDR3 is 15 amino acids. The ends were cut back, 5 bases at V and 5 bases at J, with 18 bases in the middle. The CDR3 is CASSRERVRQETQYF. CDR3 sequence (DNA): TGTGCCAGCAGCCGTGAGAGGGTGAGGCAGGAGACCCAGTACTTC.

This chain joins TRBV5-4 and TRBJ1-2; tentatively, D is TRBD1 (5 bases). Germline V gives CDR1 SGHNT, CDR2 YYREEE (reference sequence). The CDR3 is 13 amino acids. V shed 4 bases and J shed 2 bases, with 9 bases lying between them. The CDR3 bases are TGTGCCAGCAGCCCGACAGTAAACTATGGCTACACCTTC. It specifies CASSPTVNYGYTF. The whole variable domain, remainder taken from reference TRBV5-4 and TRBJ1-2, is ETGVTQSPTHLIKTRGQQVTLRCSSQSGHNTVSWYQQALGQGPQFIFQYYREEENGRGNFPPRFSGLQFPNYSSELNVNALELDDSALYLCASSPTVNYGYTFGSGTRLTVV.

V is TRBV27 and J is TRBJ1-1; D remains unclear. V was trimmed by 8 bases and J by 5 bases, leaving 9 bases between them. Germline-derived CDR1 and CDR2 are MNHEY and SMNVEV (reference sequence). This CDR3 is built from 11 residues. DNA of the CDR3: TGTGCCAGCTTTTATCAGACTGAAGCTTTCTTT. Amino acids: CASFYQTEAFF.

The CDR3 nucleotides are TGTGCCAGCAGCCCACGGAGTTCGGGCACCGGGGAGCTGTTTTTT. Its protein product is CASSPRSSGTGELFF. The chain carries TRBV11-3 and TRBJ2-2; D not resolved. Between the trimmed V and J ends, which lost 5 bases and 4 bases, there was a span of 14 bases. The CDR3 spans 15 residues. Germline V gives CDR1 SGHNT, CDR2 YENEEA.

This clone was seen a single time. V gene TRBV5-4 combines with J gene TRBJ2-1, with 10 bases matching TRBD2. The V and J ends lost 0 bases and 7 bases, in that order; junction bases with no gene match: 4. Looked up from germline, CDR1 is SGHNT and CDR2 is YYREEE (reference sequence). The CDR3 runs to 15 residues. This chain's CDR3 is CASSLGASGSNEQFF. In nucleotides, the CDR3 is TGTGCCAGCAGCTTGGGGGCTAGCGGGAGTAATGAGCAGTTCTTC.

The V and J genes are TRBV29-1 and TRBJ2-5, with D hard to call. The CDR3 sequence is 13 residues long. V gave up 1 base and J gave up 1 base, with 7 bases separating them. CDR1 and CDR2 from the germline V gene are SQVTM and ANQGSEA. In DNA form, the CDR3 reads TGCAGCGTTGAAGTACAGATCCAAGAGACCCAGTACTTC. Translated, it gives CSVEVQIQETQYF. Full variable domain (rest looked up from reference TRBV29-1 and TRBJ2-5): SAVISQKPSRDICQRGTSLTIQCQVDSQVTMMFWYRQQPGQSLTLIATANQGSEATYESGFVIDKFPISRPNLTFSTLTVSNMSPEDSSIYLCSVEVQIQETQYFGPGTRLLVL.

V is TRBV6-2 or TRBV6-3 and J is TRBJ1-5, with TRBD1 as a possible D gene (5 bases). Germline loops: CDR1 MNHEY, CDR2 SVGEGT. V was shortened by 2 bases and J by 2 bases, with 13 bases between the two germline ends. The CDR3 extends over 16 amino acids. CDR3 nucleotides: TGTGCCAGCAGTTACCTGAGTAGCAGGGGCAATCAGCCCCAGCATTTT. This sequence encodes CASSYLSSRGNQPQHF.

This chain links TRBV28 with TRBJ2-7, with D uncertain. V shed 5 bases and J shed 2 bases, with 7 bases lying between them. CDR1 and CDR2 (germline): MDHEN, SYDVKM. The CDR3 consists of 12 residues. CDR3 nucleotides: TGTGCCAGCAGTCCCCCTACCTACGAGCAGTACTTC. It is translated as CASSPPTYEQYF.

The genes are TRBV7-9 and TRBJ2-7; 12 bases fit TRBD2. The CDR3 extends over 16 amino acids. The V segment lost 3 bases and the J segment 0 bases; nucleotides outside the gene matches: 3. Looked up from germline, CDR1 is SEHNR and CDR2 is FQNEAQ (reference sequence). DNA for the CDR3: TGTGCCAGCAGCTTTGGACTAGCGGGGCTCTCCTACGAGCAGTACTTC. It specifies CASSFGLAGLSYEQYF.

The chain carries TRBV15 and TRBJ1-2; weak D call: TRBD1 (5 bases). V was pared by 0 bases and J by 7 bases, with 9 bases between. The CDR3 extends over 13 amino acids. The germline V gene encodes CDR1 LNHNV and CDR2 YYDKDF (reference sequence). The DNA for the CDR3 is TGTGCCACCAGCAGAGATTTTAGGGGTGGCTACACCTTC. Translation: CATSRDFRGGYTF.

This clone was picked up one time. DNA of the CDR3: TGTGCCAGCAGTTTGGGCAGGGTGGGTGAAACAGATACGCAGTATTTT. The encoded protein is CASSLGRVGETDTQYF. V usage is TRBV28 and J usage is TRBJ2-3; the D gene is possibly TRBD1 (5 bases). This CDR3 is built from 16 residues. Germline CDR1 reads MDHEN; CDR2 reads SYDVKM. Trimming left V 3 bases short and J 3 bases short, with 16 bases between.

The J gene is TRBJ2-1, the V gene TRBV9; D is perhaps TRBD2 (6 bases). This CDR3 is built from 15 residues. Germline CDR1 is SGDLS and CDR2 is YYNGEE. Trimming took off 0 bases at V and 4 bases at J, with 11 bases between the two ends. The CDR3 here is CASSVGAGLYNEQFF. The CDR3 DNA follows: TGTGCCAGCAGCGTAGGTGCAGGACTATACAATGAGCAGTTCTTC.

This chain links TRBV19 with TRBJ2-7; unclear D gene. V shed 6 bases and J shed 11 bases, with 8 bases lying between them. CDR1 and CDR2 (germline): LNHDA, SQIVND (reference sequence). This CDR3 is built from 9 residues. The CDR3, as DNA: TGTGCCAGTAGGCGGAGAAAGTACTTC. Translation: CASRRRKYF. Combining the CDR3 with reference TRBV19 and TRBJ2-7 gives the whole variable domain DGGITQSPKYLFRKEGQNVTLSCEQNLNHDAMYWYRQDPGQGLRLIYYSQIVNDFQKGDIAEGYSVSREKKESFPLTVTSAQKNPTAFYLCASRRRKYFGPGTRLTVT.

This chain joins TRBV7-3 and TRBJ1-1; 9 bases line up with TRBD1. V trimming: 3 bases; J trimming: 11 bases; junction bases outside the gene matches: 10. This CDR3 spans 14 amino acids. The germline V gene has CDR1 SGHTA and CDR2 FQGTGA. In DNA, the CDR3 is TGTGCCAGCAGCTTGTCCCGGGACAGGGCGGAGGCTTTCTTT. It specifies CASSLSRDRAEAFF.

V and J are TRBV19 and TRBJ2-7; the match to TRBD2 covers 10 bases. This CDR3 has 15 amino acids. Trimming at V came to 3 bases and at J to 3 bases, leaving 5 bases not matched to a gene. The V gene's germline CDR1 is LNHDA and CDR2 SQIVND (reference sequence). The CDR3 bases are TGTGCCAGTAGTATCCGGACTAGCGGAAACTACGAGCAGTACTTC. Protein sequence: CASSIRTSGNYEQYF.

In DNA form, the CDR3 reads TGCGCCAGCGGGACAGCAAATAGCAATCAGCCCCAGCATTTT. It yields the protein CASGTANSNQPQHF. The chain is built from TRBV10-2 and TRBJ1-5; TRBD1 aligns across 7 bases. This CDR3 comprises 14 residues. The V segment lost 8 bases and the J segment 0 bases; nucleotides outside the gene matches: 4. From germline, CDR1 is WSHSY and CDR2 SAAADI.

The V and J genes are TRBV24-1 and TRBJ2-7; 7 nucleotides line up with TRBD2. V shed 2 bases and J 3 bases; nucleotides not matched to a gene: 3. From germline, CDR1 is KGHDR and CDR2 SFDVKD. The CDR3 extends over 14 amino acids. The CDR3 DNA is TGTGCCACCAGTGATTACGCGGGGGTCTACGAGCAGTACTTC. It translates to CATSDYAGVYEQYF.

This rearrangement joins TRBV21-1 to TRBJ2-7; the tabulated D call, TRBD2, remains unverified against the DNA. TRBV21-1 is deemed a pseudogene. The CDR3 loop spans 18 amino acids. Here the CDR3 reads CASSKAGLAGGHTYEQYF. CDR3 DNA sequence: TGTGCCAGCAGCAAAGCGGGACTAGCGGGGGGCCACACCTACGAGCAGTACTTC.

The chain employs TRBV5-1 and TRBJ2-7; the match to TRBD1 covers 10 bases. Germline lookup yields CDR1 SGHRS and CDR2 YFSETQ. The V and J ends lost 4 bases and 7 bases, in that order; junction bases with no gene match: 14. The CDR3 consists of 16 residues. The CDR3 protein is CASSELGTGAPGEQYF. The DNA for the CDR3 is TGCGCCAGCAGCGAACTCGGGACAGGGGCACCGGGGGAGCAGTACTTC.

This clone was seen a few times. This chain joins TRBV7-2 and TRBJ1-2; D not certain. Germline loops: CDR1 SGHTA, CDR2 FQGNSA. Trimming shortened V by 5 bases and J by 8 bases, and 15 bases separated the two germline ends. The length of the CDR3 is 13 residues. DNA of the CDR3: TGTGCCAGCAGCCCGCCTGGGAGAGGGGGCTACACCTTC. This sequence encodes CASSPPGRGGYTF.

V usage is TRBV9 and J usage is TRBJ1-6; D uncertain. Trimming removed 0 bases from V and 7 bases from J, with 11 bases in between. The CDR3 covers 15 residues. Looked up from germline, CDR1 is SGDLS and CDR2 is YYNGEE. CDR3 bases: TGTGCCAGCAGCGTAGGACCGAACGGGAATTCACCCCTCCACTTT. The encoded protein is CASSVGPNGNSPLHF.

The chain carries TRBV9 and TRBJ2-1; TRBD2 agrees at 9 bases. This CDR3 spans 15 amino acids. In germline, CDR1 is SGDLS, CDR2 YYNGEE. Losses at the gene ends were 3 bases for V and 9 bases for J; bases not matched to a gene: 10. This CDR3 reads CASSAVAGAGGEQFF. CDR3 nucleotide sequence: TGTGCCAGCAGCGCCGTAGCGGGGGCCGGTGGTGAGCAGTTCTTC.

This rearrangement joins TRBV19 to TRBJ2-3; a weak D match, TRBD2 (7 bases). The CDR3 length is 15 residues. Looked up from germline, CDR1 is LNHDA and CDR2 is SQIVND (reference sequence). Trimming shortened V by 6 bases and J by 2 bases, and 15 bases separated the two germline ends. CDR3 amino acids: CASRGGGSITDTQYF. The CDR3 nucleotides are TGTGCCAGTAGGGGGGGCGGGAGCATCACAGATACGCAGTATTTT.

CDR3 in amino acids: CAWSWDRVYEQYF. DNA for the CDR3: TGTGCCTGGAGCTGGGACAGGGTTTACGAGCAGTACTTC. J is TRBJ2-7 and V is TRBV30; 9 nucleotides align to TRBD1. The CDR3 is made up of 13 amino acids. CDR1 and CDR2 (germline): GTSNPN, SVGIG (reference sequence). V lost 3 bases, J lost 4 bases, and 4 bases stayed unmatched.

This chain joins TRBV3-1 (or the pseudogene TRBV3-2) and TRBJ2-1; 8 bases match TRBD2. Trimming took 2 bases from V and 2 from J; bases not matched to a gene: 8. Germline V gene data show CDR1 as LGHDT and CDR2 as YNNKEL (reference sequence). The CDR3 has 17 amino acids. CDR3 in amino acids: CASSQTIGGGPYNEQFF. The CDR3 DNA follows: TGTGCCAGCAGCCAAACTATCGGGGGGGGCCCCTACAATGAGCAGTTCTTC.

The V gene is TRBV29-1, the J gene TRBJ2-7, with TRBD1 matching over 9 bases. This CDR3 region has 14 residues. V trimming: 0 bases; J trimming: 4 bases; junction bases outside the gene matches: 4. Germline-derived CDR1 and CDR2 are SQVTM and ANQGSEA. The CDR3 DNA is TGCAGCGTTGAAGATGACAGGGGGTCGTACGAGCAGTACTTC. Its protein is CSVEDDRGSYEQYF.